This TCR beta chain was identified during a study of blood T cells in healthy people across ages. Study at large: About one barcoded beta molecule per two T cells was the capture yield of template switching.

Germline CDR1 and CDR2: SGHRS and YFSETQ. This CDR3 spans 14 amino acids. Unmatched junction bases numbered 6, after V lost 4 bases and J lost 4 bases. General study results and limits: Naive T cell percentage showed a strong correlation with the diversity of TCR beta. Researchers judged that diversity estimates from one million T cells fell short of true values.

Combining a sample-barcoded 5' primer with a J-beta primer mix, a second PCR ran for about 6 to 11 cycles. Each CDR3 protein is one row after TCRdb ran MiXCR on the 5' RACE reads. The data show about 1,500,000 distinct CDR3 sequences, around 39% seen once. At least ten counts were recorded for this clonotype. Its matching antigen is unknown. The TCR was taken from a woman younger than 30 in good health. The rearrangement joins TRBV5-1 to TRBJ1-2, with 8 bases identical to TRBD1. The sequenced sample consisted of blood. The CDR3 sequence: CASSQGQGGYGYTF. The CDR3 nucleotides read TGCGCCAGCAGCCAAGGACAGGGAGGCTATGGCTACACCTTC.